The 5 T cell receptor beta chains below were found in one sample sequenced in a study of beta chain features in type 1 diabetes. The entirety of the isolated RNA underwent reverse transcription, so expressed TCRB transcripts were sequenced. Repertoires were generated with immunoSEQ multiplex PCR, while TCRdb's copy carries only in-frame clones and drops some. Of 240,000 or so clones listed, more than 65% are singletons. Sequencing input: naive CD4+ T cells from blood. Receptor source: a man aged 25 to 40 in good health.

This chain joins TRBV7-9 and TRBJ2-7; TRBD2 might be the D (6 bases). The V gene lost 4 bases and the J gene lost 2 bases, with 12 bases spanning the gap. From germline, CDR1 is SEHNR and CDR2 FQNEAQ (reference sequence). This CDR3 is built from 14 residues. DNA for the CDR3: TGTGCCAGCAGCTCCTCTAGCGTGACCTACGAGCAGTACTTC. Protein sequence: CASSSSSVTYEQYF. The full variable domain, with the rest looked up from reference TRBV7-9 and TRBJ2-7, is DTGVSQNPRHKITKRGQNVTFRCDPISEHNRLYWYRQTLGQGPEFLTYFQNEAQLEKSRLLSDRFSAERPKGSFSTLEIQRTEQGDSAMYLCASSSSSVTYEQYFGPGTRLTVT.

This clone was seen once. The chain joins TRBV29-1 to TRBJ2-1, with 7 positions matching TRBD2. Germline V gives CDR1 SQVTM, CDR2 ANQGSEA. With V trimmed by 4 bases and J by 2 bases, 8 bases remained unmatched. The CDR3 has 15 residues. The CDR3 region is CSVVLVGGPYNEQFF. In nucleotides, the CDR3 is TGCAGCGTTGTTCTCGTGGGAGGGCCCTACAATGAGCAGTTCTTC.

V and J are TRBV4-3 and TRBJ2-7; D tentatively fits TRBD1 or TRBD2 (5 bases each). The germline V gene encodes CDR1 LGHNA and CDR2 YSLEER. With 0 bases removed from V and 2 bases from J, the gap between germline ends came to 11 bases. CDR3 length: 15 amino acids. This CDR3 reads CASSQDRGRAYEQYF. DNA of the CDR3: TGCGCCAGCAGCCAAGATAGGGGACGGGCCTACGAGCAGTACTTC.

The V and J genes are TRBV25-1 and TRBJ2-1; TRBD1 matches 8 bases. The germline V gene has CDR1 MGHDK and CDR2 SYGVNS. This CDR3 region has 16 residues. The junction had 3 bases not matched to a gene; V was cut back by 1 base and J by 1 base. The CDR3, as DNA: TGTGCCAGCAGTGAATTGGGACAGGAATCCTACAATGAGCAGTTCTTC. Translation: CASSELGQESYNEQFF.

The chain is built from TRBV4-1 and TRBJ2-3, with D unresolved. Germline-derived CDR1 and CDR2 are MGHRA and YSYEKL. Trimming shortened V by 0 bases and J by 2 bases, and 9 bases separated the two germline ends. This CDR3 spans 15 amino acids. The CDR3 DNA follows: TGCGCCAGCAGCCAAGATCGAAGGAACACAGATACGCAGTATTTT. Its translation is CASSQDRRNTDTQYF.